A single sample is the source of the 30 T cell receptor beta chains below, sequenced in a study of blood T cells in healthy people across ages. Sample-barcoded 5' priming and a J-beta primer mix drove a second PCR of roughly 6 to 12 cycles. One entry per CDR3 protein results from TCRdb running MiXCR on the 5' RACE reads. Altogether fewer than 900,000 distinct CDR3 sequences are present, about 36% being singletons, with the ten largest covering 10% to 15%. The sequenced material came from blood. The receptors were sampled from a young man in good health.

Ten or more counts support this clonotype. In DNA form, the CDR3 reads TGTGCCAGCACCAAGGGACAGGGGAGATCACCCCTCCACTTT. It encodes CASTKGQGRSPLHF. V usage is TRBV12-3 or TRBV12-4 and J usage is TRBJ1-6; the match to TRBD1 covers 10 bases. The CDR3 runs 14 residues. Trimming removed 7 bases from V and 10 bases from J; junction bases left unmatched: 7.

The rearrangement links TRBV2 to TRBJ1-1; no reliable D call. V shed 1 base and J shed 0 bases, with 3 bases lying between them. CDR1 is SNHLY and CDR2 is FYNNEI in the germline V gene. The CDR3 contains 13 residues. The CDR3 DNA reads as TGTGCCAGCAGTGAAGACGTGAACACTGAAGCTTTCTTT. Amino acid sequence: CASSEDVNTEAFF.

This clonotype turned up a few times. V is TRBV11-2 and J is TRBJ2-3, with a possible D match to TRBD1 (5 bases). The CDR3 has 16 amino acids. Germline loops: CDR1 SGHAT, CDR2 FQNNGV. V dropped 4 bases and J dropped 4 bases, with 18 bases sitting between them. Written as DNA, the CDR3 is TGTGCCAGCAGCTCCGAAATAACAGGTTCCGCAGATACGCAGTATTTT. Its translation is CASSSEITGSADTQYF.

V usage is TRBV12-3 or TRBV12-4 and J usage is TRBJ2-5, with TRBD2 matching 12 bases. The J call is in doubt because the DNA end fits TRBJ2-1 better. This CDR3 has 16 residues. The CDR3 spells CASIPSGGAIVREQFF. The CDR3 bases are TGTGCCAGCATTCCTAGCGGGGGGGCAATCGTGAGGGAGCAGTTCTTC.

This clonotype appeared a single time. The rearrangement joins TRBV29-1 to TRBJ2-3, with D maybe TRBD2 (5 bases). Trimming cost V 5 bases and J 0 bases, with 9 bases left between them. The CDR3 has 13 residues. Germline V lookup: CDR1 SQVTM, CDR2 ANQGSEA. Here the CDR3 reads CSVSGESTDTQYF. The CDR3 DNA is TGCAGCGTTTCTGGGGAGAGCACAGATACGCAGTATTTT.

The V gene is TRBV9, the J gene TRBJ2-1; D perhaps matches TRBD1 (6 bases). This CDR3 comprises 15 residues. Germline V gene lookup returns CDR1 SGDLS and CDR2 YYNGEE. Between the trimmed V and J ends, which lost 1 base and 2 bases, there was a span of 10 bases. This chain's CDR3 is CASSVIGGPYNEQFF. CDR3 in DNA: TGTGCCAGCAGCGTAATTGGGGGCCCCTACAATGAGCAGTTCTTC.

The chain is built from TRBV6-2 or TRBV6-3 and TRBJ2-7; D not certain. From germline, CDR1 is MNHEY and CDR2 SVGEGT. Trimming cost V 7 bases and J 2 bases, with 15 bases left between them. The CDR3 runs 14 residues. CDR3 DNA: TGTGCCAGCAACATCCCCGGATTGACCTACGAGCAGTACTTC. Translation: CASNIPGLTYEQYF.

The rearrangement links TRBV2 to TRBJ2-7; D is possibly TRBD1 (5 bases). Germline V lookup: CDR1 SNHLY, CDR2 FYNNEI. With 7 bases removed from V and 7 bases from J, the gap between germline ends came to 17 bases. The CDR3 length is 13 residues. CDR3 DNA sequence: TGTGCCAGCAAACGGCAGGGCTTGTGGGAGCAGTACTTC. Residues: CASKRQGLWEQYF.

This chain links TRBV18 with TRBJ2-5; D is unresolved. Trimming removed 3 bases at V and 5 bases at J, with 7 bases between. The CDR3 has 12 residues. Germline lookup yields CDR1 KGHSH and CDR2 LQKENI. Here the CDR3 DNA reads TGTGCCAGCTCACCCATGGGGGAGACCCAGTACTTC. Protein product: CASSPMGETQYF.

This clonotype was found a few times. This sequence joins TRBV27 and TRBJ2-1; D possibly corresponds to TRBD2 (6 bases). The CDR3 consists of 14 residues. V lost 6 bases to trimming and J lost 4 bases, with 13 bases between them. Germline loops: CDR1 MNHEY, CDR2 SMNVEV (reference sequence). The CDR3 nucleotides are TGTGCCAGCAGGGGGACTGGCAGTTACAATGAGCAGTTCTTC. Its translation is CASRGTGSYNEQFF.

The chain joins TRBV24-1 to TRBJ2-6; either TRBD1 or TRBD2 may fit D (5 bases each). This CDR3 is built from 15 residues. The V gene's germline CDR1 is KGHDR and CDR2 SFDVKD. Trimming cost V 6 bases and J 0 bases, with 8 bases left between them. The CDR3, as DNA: TGTGCCACCAGTCTGGGGGACTCTGGGGCCAACGTCCTGACTTTC. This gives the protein CATSLGDSGANVLTF.

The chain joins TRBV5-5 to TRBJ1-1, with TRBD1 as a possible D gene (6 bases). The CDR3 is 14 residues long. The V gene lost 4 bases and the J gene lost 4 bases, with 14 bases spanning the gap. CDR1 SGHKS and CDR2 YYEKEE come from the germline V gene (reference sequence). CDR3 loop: CASSGDRSATEAFF. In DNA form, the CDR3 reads TGTGCCAGCAGCGGCGACAGGTCGGCCACTGAAGCTTTCTTT.

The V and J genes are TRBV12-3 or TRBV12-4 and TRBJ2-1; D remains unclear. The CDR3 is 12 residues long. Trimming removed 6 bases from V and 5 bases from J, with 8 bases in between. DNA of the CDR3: TGTGCCAGCAGCAACGTTGACAATGAGCAGTTCTTC. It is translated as CASSNVDNEQFF.

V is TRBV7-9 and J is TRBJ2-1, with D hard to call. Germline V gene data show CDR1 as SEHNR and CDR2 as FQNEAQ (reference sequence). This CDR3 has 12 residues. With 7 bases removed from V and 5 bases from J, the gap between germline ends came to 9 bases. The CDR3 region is CASTPRDNEQFF. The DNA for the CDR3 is TGTGCCAGCACCCCTAGGGACAATGAGCAGTTCTTC.

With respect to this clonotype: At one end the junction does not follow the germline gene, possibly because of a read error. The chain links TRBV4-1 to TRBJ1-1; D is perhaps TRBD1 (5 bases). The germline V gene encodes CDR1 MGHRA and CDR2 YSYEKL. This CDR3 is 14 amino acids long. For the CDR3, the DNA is TGCGCCGGCAGCCACCCCGGGACGGCGACCGAAGCTTTCTTT. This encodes CAGSHPGTATEAFF.

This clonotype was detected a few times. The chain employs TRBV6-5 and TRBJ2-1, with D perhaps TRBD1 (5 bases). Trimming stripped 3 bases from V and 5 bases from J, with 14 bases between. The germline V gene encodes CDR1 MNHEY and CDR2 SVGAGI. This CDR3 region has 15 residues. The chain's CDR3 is CASSYPGRPNNEQFF. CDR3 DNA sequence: TGTGCCAGCAGTTATCCAGGGCGGCCAAACAATGAGCAGTTCTTC.

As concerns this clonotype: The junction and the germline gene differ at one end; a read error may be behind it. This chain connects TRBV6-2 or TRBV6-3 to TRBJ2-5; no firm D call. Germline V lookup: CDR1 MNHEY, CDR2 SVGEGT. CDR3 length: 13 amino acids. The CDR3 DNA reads TGTGCCAGCAGTTACTCGACTCAAGAGACCCGGTACTTC. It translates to CASSYSTQETRYF.

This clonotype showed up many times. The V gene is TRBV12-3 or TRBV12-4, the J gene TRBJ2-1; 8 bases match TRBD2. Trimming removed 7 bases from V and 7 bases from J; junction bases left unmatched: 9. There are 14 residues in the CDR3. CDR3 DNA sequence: TGTGCCAGCATGAGGGGGTCGGGAGGGAATGAGCAGTTCTTC. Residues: CASMRGSGGNEQFF.

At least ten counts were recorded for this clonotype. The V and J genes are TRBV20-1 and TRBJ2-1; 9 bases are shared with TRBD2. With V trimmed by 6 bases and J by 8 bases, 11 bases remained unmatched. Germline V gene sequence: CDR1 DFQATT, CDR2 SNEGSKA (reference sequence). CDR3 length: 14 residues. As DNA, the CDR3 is TGCAGTGCCCATATAGCGGGGGATGGCTATGAGCAGTTCTTC. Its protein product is CSAHIAGDGYEQFF.

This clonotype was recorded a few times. The DNA for the CDR3 is TGTGCCAGCAGCCCTAGCGGGAACCAAGAGACCCAGTACTTC. Its protein is CASSPSGNQETQYF. This chain connects TRBV7-6 to TRBJ2-5, with TRBD2 matching over 9 bases. This CDR3 comprises 14 residues. Germline CDR1 reads SGHVS; CDR2 reads FNYEAQ. The junction had 1 base not matched to a gene; V was cut back by 5 bases and J by 0 bases.

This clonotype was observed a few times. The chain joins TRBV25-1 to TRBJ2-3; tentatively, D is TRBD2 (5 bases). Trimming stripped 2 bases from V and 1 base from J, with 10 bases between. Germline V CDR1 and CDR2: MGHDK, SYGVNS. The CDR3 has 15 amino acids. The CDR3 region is CASSEGGSGTDTQYF. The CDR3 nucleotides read TGTGCCAGCAGTGAAGGAGGCTCTGGCACAGATACGCAGTATTTT.

The CDR3 is CASSLAWLAGAPYNEQFF. The CDR3 DNA sequence: TGTGCCAGCAGTTTAGCGTGGCTAGCGGGGGCCCCATACAATGAGCAGTTCTTC. This chain connects TRBV12-3 or TRBV12-4 to TRBJ2-1, with 10 bases aligning to TRBD2. The CDR3 has 18 residues. V dropped 0 bases and J dropped 4; count of bases not matched to a gene: 9.

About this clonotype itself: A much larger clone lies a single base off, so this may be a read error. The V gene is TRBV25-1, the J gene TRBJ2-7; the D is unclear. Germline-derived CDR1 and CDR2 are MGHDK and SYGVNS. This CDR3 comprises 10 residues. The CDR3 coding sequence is TGTACCAGCAGCTACAACGAGCAGTACTTC. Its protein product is CTSSYNEQYF.

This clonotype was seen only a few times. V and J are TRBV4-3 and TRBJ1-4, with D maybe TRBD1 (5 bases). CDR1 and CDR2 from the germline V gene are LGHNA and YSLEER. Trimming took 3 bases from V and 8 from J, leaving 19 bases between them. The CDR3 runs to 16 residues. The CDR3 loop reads CASSQTLQVRREKLFF. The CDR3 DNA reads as TGCGCCAGCAGCCAGACACTACAGGTTAGAAGGGAAAAACTGTTTTTT.

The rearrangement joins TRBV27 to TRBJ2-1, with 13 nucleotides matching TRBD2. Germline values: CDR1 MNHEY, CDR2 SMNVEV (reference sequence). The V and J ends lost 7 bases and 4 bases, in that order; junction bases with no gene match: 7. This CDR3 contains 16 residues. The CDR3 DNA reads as TGTGCCAGCACCAGACTAGCGGGGGGCCCTTACAATGAGCAGTTCTTC. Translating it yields CASTRLAGGPYNEQFF.

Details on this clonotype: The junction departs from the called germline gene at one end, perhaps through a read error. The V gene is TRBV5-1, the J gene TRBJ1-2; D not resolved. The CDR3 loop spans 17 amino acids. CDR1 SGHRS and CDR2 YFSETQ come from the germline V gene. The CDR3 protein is CASGLGFLQRNNYGYTF. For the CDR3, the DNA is TGCGCCAGCGGCTTGGGTTTTTTGCAGCGAAATAACTATGGCTACACCTTC.

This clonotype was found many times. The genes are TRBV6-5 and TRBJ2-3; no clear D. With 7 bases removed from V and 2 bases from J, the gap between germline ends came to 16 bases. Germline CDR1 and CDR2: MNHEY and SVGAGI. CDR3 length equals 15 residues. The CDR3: CASTRGLPDTDTQYF. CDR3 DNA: TGTGCCAGCACCCGAGGATTGCCAGACACAGATACGCAGTATTTT.

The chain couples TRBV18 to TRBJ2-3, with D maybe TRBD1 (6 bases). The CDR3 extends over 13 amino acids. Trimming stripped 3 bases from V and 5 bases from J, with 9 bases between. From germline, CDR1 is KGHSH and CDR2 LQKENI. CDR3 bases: TGTGCCAGCTCACCCGGGACAAAAGATACGCAGTATTTT. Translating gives CASSPGTKDTQYF.

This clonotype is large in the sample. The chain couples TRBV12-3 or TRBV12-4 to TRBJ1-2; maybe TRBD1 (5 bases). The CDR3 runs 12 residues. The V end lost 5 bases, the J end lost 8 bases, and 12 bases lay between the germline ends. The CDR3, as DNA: TGTGCCAGCAGTCCATATGGGGGAGGCTACACCTTC. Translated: CASSPYGGGYTF.

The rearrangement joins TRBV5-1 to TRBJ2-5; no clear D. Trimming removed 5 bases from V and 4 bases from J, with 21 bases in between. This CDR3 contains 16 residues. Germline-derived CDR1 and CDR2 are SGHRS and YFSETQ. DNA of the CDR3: TGCGCCAGCAGTCCAGCCCCGCCACCGCTGGGAGAGACCCAGTACTTC. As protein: CASSPAPPPLGETQYF.